This paragraph covers one T cell receptor (beta chain) sequence. Primers: 60 Vbeta forward and 13 Jbeta reverse. In the source study's methods: An analysis performed later counted 75 million to 80 million unique TCR beta chains (around 10 million of them shared). Profiling relied on immunoSEQ multiplex PCR, and the TCRdb table lists in-frame clones only, not all of them. The V and J calls and clone size are taken from that table; D and trimming were inferred from the DNA. The profile shows under 130,000 clones, about 80% of them singletons. The data originate from a study of cytomegalovirus exposure and HLA in healthy donors. The CDR3 sequence is 14 residues long. The ends lost 5 bases at V and 1 base at J; junction bases unmatched: 3. The germline CDR1 and CDR2 sequences are MNHEY and SVGAGI.

The J gene is TRBJ2-5, the V gene TRBV6-5, with TRBD1 matching over 8 bases. This TCR came from a female donor in good health and CMV-seropositive. Sequenced material: PBMCs. The CDR3 DNA reads TGTGCCAGCAGTCGCGGACAGGGCCAAGAGACCCAGTACTTC. This sequence encodes CASSRGQGQETQYF.